This TCR beta chain comes out of a study of T cell changes during pregnancy in multiple sclerosis. The V gene's germline CDR1 is SGHRS and CDR2 YFSETQ. This CDR3 comprises 15 residues. V gave up 6 bases and J gave up 7 bases, with 20 bases separating them. Only in-frame clones appear in the TCRdb table, and some are missing; sequencing was by immunoSEQ multiplex PCR. The data contain fewer than 40,000 clones, nearly 90% of them singletons. The starting material was CD8+ T cells from peripheral blood mononuclear cells, obtained in the second trimester of pregnancy. The clonotype was recovered from a female donor with multiple sclerosis, enrolled in a pregnancy study. The chain couples TRBV5-1 to TRBJ2-1; TRBD2 might be the D (6 bases). The CDR3 bases are TGCGCCAGCACCGTCCGGGACTCAGGCAAAAATGAGCAGTTCTTC. Its translation is CASTVRDSGKNEQFF.